One sample yielded the 21 T cell receptor beta chains listed below, sequenced in a study of cytomegalovirus exposure and HLA in healthy donors. The protocol was immunoSEQ multiplex PCR, while the TCRdb copy is restricted to in-frame clones and leaves out a portion. The table has about 130,000 clones, roughly 87% seen once. Sequenced material: PBMCs. The receptors were gathered from a woman in her late teens or twenties in good health and CMV-seropositive.

This clone was counted many times. The V gene is TRBV2, the J gene TRBJ1-5, with D uncertain. Germline V gives CDR1 SNHLY, CDR2 FYNNEI. Trimming removed 2 bases from V and 1 base from J, with 9 bases in between. There are 15 residues in the CDR3. The DNA of the CDR3 is TGTGCCAGCAGTGAACTGGGGAGGAGCAATCAGCCCCAGCATTTT. Translation: CASSELGRSNQPQHF.

The V gene is TRBV2, the J gene TRBJ2-3, with 11 positions matching TRBD2. This CDR3 has 16 residues. Germline V CDR1 and CDR2: SNHLY, FYNNEI. V dropped 7 bases and J dropped 3; count of bases not matched to a gene: 9. CDR3 region: CASTLAGGYFTDTQYF. CDR3 DNA sequence: TGTGCCAGCACCTTAGCGGGGGGGTACTTTACAGATACGCAGTATTTT.

This chain links TRBV4-1 with TRBJ2-2, with D possibly matching TRBD2 (5 bases). CDR3 length: 13 residues. With 0 bases removed from V and 9 bases from J, the gap between germline ends came to 8 bases. In germline, CDR1 is MGHRA, CDR2 YSYEKL. CDR3 sequence (DNA): TGCGCCAGCAGCCAAGATCTAGCCCGGGAGCTGTTTTTT. This encodes CASSQDLARELFF.

V and J are TRBV18 and TRBJ2-3; D is unresolved. The CDR3 has 12 residues. CDR1 and CDR2 (germline): KGHSH, LQKENI. V lost 10 bases and J 2 bases, leaving 10 bases between the germline ends. CDR3 sequence (DNA): TGTGCCACCCACAGTCTCACAGATACGCAGTATTTT. This gives the protein CATHSLTDTQYF.

This clone was seen just once. The CDR3 coding sequence is TGTGCCAGCAGCTTAGAGGGCGGGGCGGCCGAGCAGTACTTC. Protein: CASSLEGGAAEQYF. This chain uses TRBV7-8 with TRBJ2-7; D might be TRBD2 (6 bases). The CDR3 extends over 14 amino acids. Trimming took off 1 base at V and 6 bases at J, with 13 bases between the two ends. Germline V gene data show CDR1 as SGHVS and CDR2 as FQNEAQ.

The chain couples TRBV12-5 to TRBJ1-1; perhaps TRBD1 as D (5 bases). The CDR3 loop spans 11 amino acids. V was trimmed by 8 bases and J by 4 bases, leaving 8 bases between them. Germline lookup yields CDR1 LGHNT and CDR2 FRNRAP. CDR3 loop: CASRQGTEAFF. CDR3 sequence (DNA): TGTGCTAGTAGGCAGGGCACTGAAGCTTTCTTT. Using reference TRBV12-5 and TRBJ1-1 for the parts outside the CDR3, the full variable domain is DARVTQTPRHKVTEMGQEVTMRCQPILGHNTVFWYRQTMMQGLELLAYFRNRAPLDDSGMPKDRFSAEMPDATLATLKIQPSEPRDSAVYFCASRQGTEAFFGQGTRLTVV.

V gene TRBV14 combines with J gene TRBJ2-2, with a tentative D call TRBD1 (6 bases). Trimming left V 6 bases short and J 4 bases short, with 9 bases between. This CDR3 contains 13 residues. Germline CDR1 and CDR2: SGHDN and FVKESK. The CDR3 sequence is CASSWTVTGELFF. The CDR3 coding sequence is TGTGCCAGCAGTTGGACAGTCACCGGGGAGCTGTTTTTT. Together with reference TRBV14 and TRBJ2-2, the CDR3 gives the full variable domain: EAGVTQFPSHSVIEKGQTVTLRCDPISGHDNLYWYRRVMGKEIKFLLHFVKESKQDESGMPNNRFLAERTGGTYSTLKVQPAELEDSGVYFCASSWTVTGELFFGEGSRLTVL.

V is TRBV5-1 and J is TRBJ1-2; TRBD1 agrees at 7 bases. V trimming: 3 bases; J trimming: 7 bases; junction bases outside the gene matches: 12. The CDR3 covers 15 residues. CDR1 SGHRS and CDR2 YFSETQ come from the germline V gene. As DNA, the CDR3 is TGCGCCAGCAGCTACCTCCCCCGAGGGGGCAGTGGCTACACCTTC. Residues: CASSYLPRGGSGYTF.

The gene calls are TRBV27 and TRBJ2-1, with 7 nucleotides matching TRBD1. CDR1 MNHEY and CDR2 SMNVEV come from the germline V gene (reference sequence). Trimming cost V 8 bases and J 2 bases; bases outside gene matches: 6. This CDR3 comprises 14 residues. CDR3 in amino acids: CASGYDRAYNEQFF. CDR3 coding DNA: TGTGCCAGCGGATACGACAGGGCCTACAATGAGCAGTTCTTC.

This sequence joins TRBV5-1 and TRBJ2-1; 10 nucleotides agree with TRBD2. The CDR3 is 14 residues long. Germline loops: CDR1 SGHRS, CDR2 YFSETQ. After removal of 4 bases from V and 10 bases from J, the junction contained 8 bases not matched to a gene. In DNA form, the CDR3 reads TGCGCCAGCAGCGATGCTAGCGGGGGAGGAGAGCAGTTCTTC. This codes for CASSDASGGGEQFF.

The rearrangement joins TRBV10-3 to TRBJ2-2; the match to TRBD2 covers 11 bases. The V gene end was trimmed by 5 bases and the J gene end by 6 bases; junction bases not matched to a gene: 5. Germline V gene data show CDR1 as ENHRY and CDR2 as SYGVKD. The CDR3 is 15 residues long. CDR3 bases: TGTGCCATCAGTACGACTAGCGGGGTAGCCGGGGAGCTGTTTTTT. Protein sequence: CAISTTSGVAGELFF.

The chain is built from TRBV19 and TRBJ1-5; D uncertain. The germline V gene encodes CDR1 LNHDA and CDR2 SQIVND (reference sequence). Trimming pared 5 bases from V and 3 bases from J, leaving 20 bases between. This CDR3 spans 17 amino acids. CDR3 nucleotide sequence: TGTGCCAGTAGTGGCATGACGGACTCTATAAACAATCAGCCCCAGCATTTT. It encodes CASSGMTDSINNQPQHF.

The rearrangement links TRBV9 to TRBJ2-1; 10 bases are a match to TRBD2. This CDR3 has 14 residues. V dropped 4 bases and J dropped 8; count of bases not matched to a gene: 6. Per the germline V gene, CDR1 is SGDLS and CDR2 is YYNGEE. The CDR3 loop is CASSPSGGVHEQFF. The DNA of the CDR3 is TGTGCCAGCAGCCCCAGCGGGGGGGTCCATGAGCAGTTCTTC.

The chain is built from TRBV19 and TRBJ1-2; D remains ambiguous. Trimming removed 4 bases at V and 0 bases at J, with 18 bases between. Germline assignment: CDR1 LNHDA and CDR2 SQIVND (reference sequence). CDR3 length: 17 residues. The chain's CDR3 is CASSNNAVGFSNYGYTF. The CDR3 nucleotides are TGTGCCAGTAGTAACAACGCGGTTGGGTTTTCTAACTATGGCTACACCTTC. The full variable domain, in which reference TRBV19 and TRBJ1-2 provide the parts outside the CDR3, is DGGITQSPKYLFRKEGQNVTLSCEQNLNHDAMYWYRQDPGQGLRLIYYSQIVNDFQKGDIAEGYSVSREKKESFPLTVTSAQKNPTAFYLCASSNNAVGFSNYGYTFGSGTRLTVV.

V gene TRBV27 combines with J gene TRBJ2-7; 9 positions agree with TRBD1. Unmatched junction bases numbered 6, after V lost 11 bases and J lost 4 bases. The CDR3 length is 12 residues. Germline V lookup: CDR1 MNHEY, CDR2 SMNVEV (reference sequence). The CDR3 loop is CAAGTGLYEQYF. The CDR3 DNA reads TGTGCCGCCGGGACAGGGTTGTACGAGCAGTACTTC.

As for this clone: At one end the junction does not follow the germline gene, possibly because of a read error. V and J are TRBV4-1 and TRBJ2-4; a weak D match, TRBD1 (5 bases). Per the germline V gene, CDR1 is MGHRA and CDR2 is YSYEKL. CDR3 length: 15 residues. This CDR3 is CASSQAWGARNIQYF. The CDR3 region has the DNA TGCGCCAGCAGCCAAGCTTGGGGCGCCAGAAACATTCAGTACTTC.

This rearrangement joins TRBV28 to TRBJ2-5; a weak D match, TRBD1 (5 bases). Germline values: CDR1 MDHEN, CDR2 SYDVKM. V lost 3 bases and J lost 5, with 16 bases in between. The CDR3 loop spans 15 amino acids. The DNA of the CDR3 is TGTGCCAGCAGTTTCAGGGCTAGTAGCCAGGAGACCCAGTACTTC. It translates to CASSFRASSQETQYF.

This chain joins TRBV7-2 and TRBJ2-7, with 9 bases that match TRBD1. Trimming removed 5 bases from V and 0 bases from J; junction bases left unmatched: 14. Germline values: CDR1 SGHTA, CDR2 FQGNSA. The CDR3 covers 18 residues. The CDR3 reads CTSSPRYPGQGLSYEQYF. The DNA of the CDR3 is TGTACCAGCAGCCCTCGATACCCCGGACAGGGGCTCTCCTACGAGCAGTACTTC.

The genes are TRBV7-6 and TRBJ2-7; 7 positions agree with TRBD1. With V trimmed by 5 bases and J by 2 bases, 6 bases remained unmatched. Germline lookup yields CDR1 SGHVS and CDR2 FNYEAQ. The CDR3 is 14 amino acids. The DNA for the CDR3 is TGTGCCAGCAGCCAACAGGGGACCCCCTACGAGCAGTACTTC. It codes for CASSQQGTPYEQYF. Looking up the rest from reference TRBV7-6 and TRBJ2-7 gives the full variable domain: GAGVSQSPRYKVTKRGQDVALRCDPISGHVSLYWYRQALGQGPEFLTYFNYEAQQDKSGLPNDRFSAERPEGSISTLTIQRTEQRDSAMYRCASSQQGTPYEQYFGPGTRLTVT.

V and J are TRBV28 and TRBJ2-7, with D possibly TRBD2 on 6 matching bases. The CDR3 is 16 residues long. In germline, CDR1 is MDHEN, CDR2 SYDVKM. V was pared by 7 bases and J by 0 bases, with 19 bases between. CDR3 in DNA: TGTGCCAGCACGACTAGGCCGGGACGCCCCTCCTACGAGCAGTACTTC. Amino acids: CASTTRPGRPSYEQYF.

This sequence joins TRBV19 and TRBJ1-2; 7 bases line up with TRBD1. V lost 4 bases, J lost 8 bases, and 10 bases stayed unmatched. Looked up from germline, CDR1 is LNHDA and CDR2 is SQIVND (reference sequence). The CDR3 totals 14 residues. The CDR3 loop reads CASSRPDRDEGYTF. CDR3 bases: TGTGCCAGTAGTAGACCCGACAGGGATGAAGGCTACACCTTC. Full variable domain (outside the CDR3, taken from reference TRBV19 and TRBJ1-2): DGGITQSPKYLFRKEGQNVTLSCEQNLNHDAMYWYRQDPGQGLRLIYYSQIVNDFQKGDIAEGYSVSREKKESFPLTVTSAQKNPTAFYLCASSRPDRDEGYTFGSGTRLTVV.